Listed here are 2 T cell receptor beta chains from one sample, sequenced in a study of blood T cell repertoires in COVID-19 (dated by TCRdb to 2020 to 2021). Library creation used the immunoSEQ multiplex PCR assay. Held by TCRdb, this immuneACCESS table contains in-frame sequences only and omits some clones. Under half of the omission traces to an unresolved V gene where checked; the cause of the rest is unknown. Here the sample has around 160,000 clones; around 86% occur a single time. In total, the top ten clones hold around 6.1% of the sample. The sequenced sample consisted of peripheral blood. These receptors were taken from a man older than 75 with acute or convalescent COVID-19.

This clone appeared a few times. The chain employs TRBV28 and TRBJ1-5; D not resolved. Germline CDR1 reads MDHEN; CDR2 reads SYDVKM. Between the trimmed V and J ends, which lost 5 bases and 5 bases, there was a span of 13 bases. The CDR3 consists of 14 residues. CDR3 loop: CASSPIGGHQPQHF. The CDR3 region has the DNA TGTGCCAGCAGTCCCATCGGCGGTCATCAGCCCCAGCATTTT.

V is TRBV5-8 and J is TRBJ2-3; a weak D match, TRBD2 (5 bases). Germline assignment: CDR1 SGHTS and CDR2 YDEGEE. The CDR3 contains 14 residues. V was cut by 1 base and J by 5 bases, with 11 bases left in between. This chain's CDR3 is CASSLNLAGDTQYF. CDR3 bases: TGTGCCAGCAGCTTGAATCTCGCGGGAGATACGCAGTATTTT.